The rows below give T cell receptor beta chains drawn from one sample of a study of cytomegalovirus exposure and HLA in healthy donors. Data came from immunoSEQ multiplex PCR; TCRdb stores just in-frame clones and leaves some out. Its table lists under 250,000 clones. The sequenced sample consisted of PBMCs. Every receptor here comes from a girl aged 2 to 9 in good health and CMV-seropositive. Both conserved end residues are part of each CDR3. D genes are given only for firm matches.

TRBJ1-4 - TRBV28 TGTGCCAGCAGTTTGGGCGGGAGGGCGAGGGAAAAACTGTTTTTT CASSLGGRAREKLFF
TRBJ2-1 - TRBV5-1 TGCGCCAGCAGCTTGGCAGGTAGCGGCTACAATGAGCAGTTCTTC CASSLAGSGYNEQFF
TRBJ1-6 TRBD1 TRBV30 TGTGCCTACCGACAGGGGGCCCCGGATAATTCACCCCTCCACTTT CAYRQGAPDNSPLHF
TRBJ2-1 TRBD2 TRBV5-1 TGCGCCAGCGGATCATCTAGCGGGAGTTCTAGTGAGCAGTTCTTC CASGSSSGSSSEQFF
TRBJ2-3 TRBD2 TRBV25-1 TGTGCCAGTGCGGTAGCGGGATCGGGGACAGATACGCAGTATTTT CASAVAGSGTDTQYF
TRBJ2-7 - TRBV13 TGTGCCAGCAGCTTCTCCGGGACTCTATCCTACGAGCAGTACTTC CASSFSGTLSYEQYF
TRBJ1-2 - TRBV6-1 TGTGCCAGCAAAAAAATGGACAGCCACTATGGCTACACCTTC CASKKMDSHYGYTF
TRBJ2-3 - TRBV7-9 TGTGCCAGCAGCTTTAAGCGGAAGGACACAGATACGCAGTATTTT CASSFKRKDTDTQYF
TRBJ1-2 - TRBV28 TGTGCCAGCAGCACTCCCACAGGGTTAGGCTATGGCTACACCTTC CASSTPTGLGYGYTF
TRBJ1-2 - TRBV13 TGTGCCAGCAGACCAGGGTCTTCTTATGGCTACACCTTC CASRPGSSYGYTF
TRBJ2-1 TRBD2 TRBV28 TGTGCCAGCAGCTCGACACGGGGACTAGCTAGAACTGAGCAGTTCTTC CASSSTRGLARTEQFF
TRBJ2-1 TRBD1 TRBV7-3 TGTGCCAGCAGCCCTCGCCTCAGGGGGGAGCAGTTCTTC CASSPRLRGEQFF
TRBJ2-7 - TRBV18 TGTGCCAGCTCACCACCTCAACAGGTGAGCGTGTCCTACGAGCAGTACTTC CASSPPQQVSVSYEQYF
TRBJ1-3 - TRBV28 TGTGCCAGCAGCCCCGGGACACCAACCTCTGGAAACACCATATATTTT CASSPGTPTSGNTIYF
TRBJ2-3 TRBD2 TRBV5-1 TGCGCCAGCAGCACGGGACTAGCGGTAGATACGCAGTATTTT CASSTGLAVDTQYF
TRBJ2-7 - TRBV28 TGTGCCAGCAGTTTTGGGACTTACGGCCCCTACGAGCAGTACTTC CASSFGTYGPYEQYF
TRBJ2-2 TRBD2 TRBV27 TGTGCCAGCAGTTTACGGCGTACTAGCGTAACCGGGGAGCTGTTTTTT CASSLRRTSVTGELFF
TRBJ1-1 TRBD1 TRBV13 TGTGCCAGCAGCTCCTACCTAGGGTCCGGGACAGGGGCGAACACTGAAGCTTTCTTT CASSSYLGSGTGANTEAFF
TRBJ2-7 - TRBV11-2 TGTGCCAGCAGCCCGTTTGGGCAGAACTACGAGCAGTACTTC CASSPFGQNYEQYF
TRBJ1-2 - TRBV19 TGTGCCAGTAGTCGCGGGACCGGCTATGGCTACACCTTC CASSRGTGYGYTF
TRBJ1-1 - TRBV7-3 TGTGCCAGCAGCTTATACCAGGGTACGAGAAGGGGCACTGAAGCTTTCTTT CASSLYQGTRRGTEAFF
TRBJ2-6 TRBD1 TRBV10-3 TGTGCCATCTTTTCGGGACAGGGGAGACCTGGGGCCAACGTCCTGACTTTC CAIFSGQGRPGANVLTF
TRBJ2-7 - TRBV28 TGTGCCAGCAGACCTAGGGGGGTGACAGGGTACGAGCAGTACTTC CASRPRGVTGYEQYF
TRBJ2-7 TRBD1 TRBV5-1 TGCGCCAGCAGGGAGGACAGGGGGGAGCAGTACTTC CASREDRGEQYF
TRBJ2-2 TRBD2 TRBV27 TGTGCCAGCAGTTTATGGCTAGCGGGAAACACCGGGGAGCTGTTTTTT CASSLWLAGNTGELFF
TRBJ2-7 - TRBV7-9 TGTGCCAGCAGCAAAGGGGCTTACGAGCAGTACTTC CASSKGAYEQYF
TRBJ2-7 TRBD2 TRBV6-5 TGTGCCAGCAGCCCACCTAGCGGGAGGGCCAACGAGCAGTACTTC CASSPPSGRANEQYF
TRBJ2-1 - TRBV5-1 TGCGCCAGCAGCTTGGCGGGTGTAGTCGGGGAAACCGCAATCTTACCAAGCTCCTACAATGAGCAGTTCTTC CASSLAGVVGETAILPSSYNEQFF
TRBJ2-7 TRBD2 TRBV6-4 TGTGCCAGCAGTGACGGTGTCATCCCGGGACTAGCGGCCTACGAGCAGTACTTC CASSDGVIPGLAAYEQYF
TRBJ1-1 - TRBV9 TGTGCCAGCAGCGTCCATACAGGGAATGAAGCTTTCTTT CASSVHTGNEAFF
TRBJ1-1 - TRBV20-1 TGCAGTGCCACCTTACAGGGTGCGGCTTTCTTT CSATLQGAAFF
TRBJ1-5 TRBD1 TRBV27 TGTGCCAGCAGTATAATATCTCCCGGGACAGGGGGCAATCAGCCCCAGCATTTT CASSIISPGTGGNQPQHF
TRBJ2-7 - TRBV7-3 TGTGCCAGCAGCTTAAGCGGGTCGTACGAGCAGTACTTC CASSLSGSYEQYF
TRBJ2-5 TRBD1 TRBV5-1 TGCGCCAGCAGCTTGGGGACAGGACTCCAAGAGACCCAGTACTTC CASSLGTGLQETQYF
TRBJ2-7 TRBD1 TRBV27 TGTGCCAGCAGCCTCGACAGGGGCGTCGACTACGAGCAGTACTTC CASSLDRGVDYEQYF
TRBJ2-7 - TRBV14 TGTGCCAGCAGCCAAGATCAGGGAATGGGGTACGAGCAGTACTTC CASSQDQGMGYEQYF
TRBJ1-1 - TRBV19 TGTGCCAGTAGTACCTCGACAGTTTTGAACACTGAAGCTTTCTTT CASSTSTVLNTEAFF
TRBJ2-2 - TRBV27 TGTGCCAGCAGTTTGAGACTATCGACCGGGGAGCTGTTTTTT CASSLRLSTGELFF
TRBJ2-7 - TRBV2 TGTGCCAGCAGTGAATACAGGCGCTTGCGCGAGCAGTACTTC CASSEYRRLREQYF
TRBJ2-2 - TRBV2 TGTGCCAGCAGGGGGCCCACCGGGGAGCTGTTTTTT CASRGPTGELFF
TRBJ1-2 - TRBV6-5 TGTGCCAGCAGTTTACGCCGACAGCTCTATGGCTACACCTTC CASSLRRQLYGYTF
TRBJ1-5 - TRBV9 TGTGCCAGCAGCCCTACGACTGGGAGCAATCAGCCCCAGCATTTT CASSPTTGSNQPQHF
TRBJ1-5 - TRBV19 TGTGCCGGGGGGGCGTACCTCGGGACGGGGCCCCAGCATTTT CAGGAYLGTGPQHF
TRBJ2-1 TRBD1 TRBV5-4 TGTGCCAGCAGCTTGGTGACAGGGGGCCACAATGAGCAGTTCTTC CASSLVTGGHNEQFF
TRBJ2-7 TRBD1 TRBV10-3 TGTGCCATCAGTGTAGGGACAGGGGACACCTACGAGCAGTACTTC CAISVGTGDTYEQYF
TRBJ2-1 TRBD2 TRBV5-1 TGCGCCAGCAGCTTGTTTGCGGGAGAGGGTAATGAGCAGTTCTTC CASSLFAGEGNEQFF
TRBJ2-7 TRBD2 TRBV7-6 TGTGCCAGCAGCTTAGAGTTAGCGGGAAGTAACGAGCAGTACTTC CASSLELAGSNEQYF
TRBJ2-4 - TRBV6-5 TGTGCCAGCAGTTATGGCGTCGGGCAGGGGGGAAACATTCAGTACTTC CASSYGVGQGGNIQYF
TRBJ1-3 TRBD1 TRBV6-5 TGTGCCAGCAGCCCACAGGGGCTTTGGGGGGACACCATATATTTT CASSPQGLWGDTIYF
TRBJ2-5 - TRBV28 TGTGCCAGCAGTTTAGACGGGATGAGGGAGACCCAGTACTTC CASSLDGMRETQYF
TRBJ1-1 - TRBV6-5 TGTGCCAGCAGCAGGACAGCGAACACTGAAGCTTTCTTT CASSRTANTEAFF
TRBJ2-2 TRBD1 TRBV28 TGTGCCGTAGCGACAGGGGACGGGGAGCTGTTTTTT CAVATGDGELFF
TRBJ2-1 - TRBV7-9 TGTGCCAGCAGCTTAGGTGGGCTAGCGAGATCCCAGTCCTACAATGAGCAGTTCTTC CASSLGGLARSQSYNEQFF
TRBJ2-3 - TRBV28 TGTGCCAGCAGAGCGATGGCCCGTAGCACAGATACGCAGTATTTT CASRAMARSTDTQYF
TRBJ2-1 - TRBV7-2 TGTGCCAGCAGCCTTCCGAGTGATACCAATGAGCAGTTCTTC CASSLPSDTNEQFF
TRBJ2-3 - TRBV7-2 TGTGCCAGCAGCTTAGGCGCGGGATTGACAGATACGCAGTATTTT CASSLGAGLTDTQYF
TRBJ1-1 - TRBV5-1 TGCGCCAGCAGCTTGGACGAGGCGAACACTGAAGCTTTCTTT CASSLDEANTEAFF
TRBJ2-5 TRBD2 TRBV10-2 TGCGCCAGTAGTGAGTCGACGCTAGCGGGTTTGGAGACCCAGTACTTC CASSESTLAGLETQYF
TRBJ2-7 - TRBV7-8 TGTGCCAGCAGCTTATATGCGACTAGTGGGTACGAGCAGTACTTC CASSLYATSGYEQYF
TRBJ2-6 TRBD1 TRBV29-1 TGCAGCGTTGAATTAGTGGGGAAACGGACAGGGGTAGGAGGGGCCAACGTCCTGACTTTC CSVELVGKRTGVGGANVLTF